What follows are 5 T cell receptor beta chains derived from one specimen sequenced in a study of T cell repertoires in aging, cancer and after chemotherapy. Multiplex touch-down PCR with TRB-A/B primers amplified rearranged V-D-J TRB sequences. Each CDR3 protein gets one entry after TCRdb re-called the multiplex PCR reads with MiXCR. The data contain roughly 3,400 distinct CDR3 sequences, 25% to 30% of them singletons. TCR beta rearrangements were amplified from peripheral blood genomic DNA. Sequencing used blood. Receptors originate from a human donor with a solid tumor.

By share, this clonotype counts as large. The chain employs TRBV30 and TRBJ1-2, with D perhaps TRBD1 (5 bases). V lost 2 bases and J lost 4, with 11 bases in between. The length of the CDR3 is 13 residues. Germline V lookup: CDR1 GTSNPN, CDR2 SVGIG (reference sequence). Here the CDR3 reads CAWSWGQPYGYTF. DNA for the CDR3: TGTGCCTGGAGTTGGGGCCAGCCCTATGGCTACACCTTC.

By sample fraction, this clonotype is medium-sized (0.01 to 0.1%). The chain combines TRBV7-9 with TRBJ1-2; no reliable D call. Trimming took 5 bases from V and 1 from J, leaving 8 bases between them. The CDR3 is 13 residues long. Germline CDR1 and CDR2: SEHNR and FQNEAQ (reference sequence). The CDR3 here is CASSPSSNYGYTF. CDR3 in DNA: TGTGCCAGCAGCCCCAGCAGTAACTATGGCTACACCTTC.

In this sample, this clonotype turned up a few times. This chain connects TRBV7-2 to TRBJ1-1; 8 bases match TRBD1. V lost 6 bases and J lost 6; bases outside the gene matches: 9. This CDR3 has 14 residues. Germline V CDR1 and CDR2: SGHTA, FQGNSA. CDR3 nucleotides: TGTGCCAGCAGTTCGGACAGGGATAAGGCTGAAGCTTTCTTT. It is translated as CASSSDRDKAEAFF.

The genes are TRBV7-2 and TRBJ2-5; D is possibly TRBD2 (7 bases). V was shortened by 5 bases and J by 2 bases, with 18 bases between the two germline ends. The CDR3 sequence is 16 residues long. Germline V gene sequence: CDR1 SGHTA, CDR2 FQGNSA. This CDR3 reads CASSQDGAGTQETQYF. The CDR3 bases are TGTGCCAGCAGCCAAGACGGAGCGGGGACACAAGAGACCCAGTACTTC.

Comments on this clonotype: The junction does not match germline at one end; this may be a read error. The V call is TRBV18, the J call TRBJ2-3; TRBD2 is a possible D gene (5 bases). The CDR3 spans 16 residues. CDR1 is KGHSH and CDR2 is LQKENI in the germline V gene. The CDR3 DNA reads TGTGCCAGCTTACCACCGGGTTGGAGCGGAACAGATACGCAGTATTTT. Encoded protein: CASLPPGWSGTDTQYF. The variable domain in full, with the rest retrieved from reference TRBV18 and TRBJ2-3, is NAGVMQNPRHLVRRRGQEARLRCSPMKGHSHVYWYRQLPEEGLKFMVYLQKENIIDESGMPKERFSAEFPKEGPSILRIQQVVRGDSAAYFCASLPPGWSGTDTQYFGPGTRLTVL.